These 9 T cell receptor beta chains share one sample of origin, sequenced in a study of blood T cell repertoires in COVID-19. Profiling relied on immunoSEQ multiplex PCR, and the TCRdb table lists in-frame clones only, not all of them. The sample holds under 200,000 clones, approximately 84% seen once. The material sequenced was peripheral blood. All receptors come from a middle-aged man who had recovered from COVID-19.

The sample holds one count of this clone. V usage is TRBV29-1 and J usage is TRBJ1-2; D gene uncertain. Germline assignment: CDR1 SQVTM and CDR2 ANQGSEA. Trimming cost V 8 bases and J 6 bases, with 13 bases left between them. CDR3 size: 11 residues. This CDR3 is CSFLGSDGYTF. CDR3 coding DNA: TGCAGCTTTTTAGGGAGTGATGGCTACACCTTC.

The chain recombines TRBV28 with TRBJ2-7; the match to TRBD1 covers 9 bases. The V gene end was trimmed by 5 bases and the J gene end by 4 bases; junction bases not matched to a gene: 9. Germline lookup yields CDR1 MDHEN and CDR2 SYDVKM. This CDR3 spans 15 amino acids. CDR3 amino acids: CASSTGGESLYEQYF. The DNA for the CDR3 is TGTGCCAGCAGTACAGGGGGCGAAAGTCTTTACGAGCAGTACTTC.

This sequence joins TRBV21-1 and TRBJ1-5. TRBV21-1 is deemed a pseudogene. The CDR3 runs to 18 residues. CDR3 coding DNA: TGTGCCAGCAGCAAAGCGGTAGACCCGGGAGAGAGCAATCAGCCCCAGCATTTT. Translation gives CASSKAVDPGESNQPQHF.

The rearrangement links TRBV24-1 to TRBJ1-2, with no clear D. V was shortened by 3 bases and J by 8 bases, with 12 bases between the two germline ends. The CDR3 has 13 amino acids. CDR1 KGHDR and CDR2 SFDVKD come from the germline V gene. The CDR3 spells CATSDALGFGYTF. For the CDR3, the DNA is TGTGCCACCAGTGATGCTCTCGGGTTCGGCTACACCTTC.

The J gene is TRBJ2-7, the V gene TRBV7-8, with D perhaps matching TRBD2 (5 bases). V dropped 4 bases and J dropped 4 bases, with 14 bases sitting between them. The CDR3 length is 14 residues. Germline CDR1 SGHVS, CDR2 FQNEAQ. CDR3 protein: CASSSVRGQYEQYF. CDR3 nucleotide sequence: TGTGCCAGCAGCTCAGTTAGAGGGCAGTACGAGCAGTACTTC.

This chain uses TRBV19 with TRBJ1-3, with D unresolved. CDR3 length equals 14 residues. Germline CDR1 reads LNHDA; CDR2 reads SQIVND (reference sequence). V was trimmed by 5 bases and J by 0 bases, leaving 8 bases between them. For the CDR3, the DNA is TGTGCCAGTAGTTTGGCTTCCTCTGGAAACACCATATATTTT. It yields the protein CASSLASSGNTIYF.

V and J are TRBV28 and TRBJ2-7; 9 bases align to TRBD2. V dropped 1 base and J dropped 5; count of bases not matched to a gene: 12. This CDR3 is built from 17 residues. Germline CDR1 MDHEN, CDR2 SYDVKM. The DNA of the CDR3 is TGTGCCAGCAGTTTATCCGCCGTGGTAGCGGGAGAAGACGAGCAGTACTTC. Translating it yields CASSLSAVVAGEDEQYF.

The rearrangement links TRBV27 to TRBJ2-3, with D possibly being TRBD2 (6 bases). V was trimmed by 9 bases and J by 6 bases, leaving 19 bases between them. The CDR3 sequence is 14 residues long. Germline CDR1 MNHEY, CDR2 SMNVEV (reference sequence). The CDR3 DNA reads as TGTGCCAGTTCTAGCGCCCCGAGCTTGGATACGCAGTATTTT. This translates into CASSSAPSLDTQYF.

The J gene is TRBJ2-5, the V gene TRBV5-8; possible D gene TRBD2, 6 bases. The CDR3 contains 15 residues. Trimming cost V 0 bases and J 2 bases, with 11 bases left between them. Germline V gene data show CDR1 as SGHTS and CDR2 as YDEGEE. Here the CDR3 DNA reads TGTGCCAGCAGCTTGGTAGGGACTCTACAAGAGACCCAGTACTTC. Its translation is CASSLVGTLQETQYF.